The 8 T cell receptor beta chains listed next were all sequenced from one sample in a study of blood T cell repertoires in COVID-19. The data were produced by immunoSEQ multiplex PCR, yet TCRdb's version contains in-frame clones alone and is incomplete. Counted here are 200,000 to 250,000 clones, 85% to 90% occurring once; the ten biggest clones make up more than 1.4%. The sequenced sample was peripheral blood. These receptors originate from a man aged 18 to 35 with active or convalescent COVID-19.

The chain is built from TRBV7-3 and TRBJ2-2; possible D gene TRBD2, 6 bases. Germline loops: CDR1 SGHTA, CDR2 FQGTGA. The CDR3 is 17 amino acids. The V end lost 5 bases, the J end lost 0 bases, and 16 bases lay between the germline ends. The CDR3 nucleotides read TGTGCCAGCAGCCCCGGAATAGCGGAGACGAACACCGGGGAGCTGTTTTTT. Encoded protein: CASSPGIAETNTGELFF.

The chain is built from TRBV19 and TRBJ1-4, with D hard to call. The CDR3 is 13 residues long. Germline V gene lookup returns CDR1 LNHDA and CDR2 SQIVND (reference sequence). V lost 5 bases to trimming and J lost 6 bases, with 10 bases between them. For the CDR3, the DNA is TGTGCCAGTAGTTCGCGGTCCCATGAAAAACTGTTTTTT. Its protein product is CASSSRSHEKLFF.

V usage is TRBV27 and J usage is TRBJ1-6; possible D gene TRBD1, 6 bases. The V end lost 5 bases, the J end lost 2 bases, and 10 bases lay between the germline ends. The CDR3 has 15 residues. Germline V gives CDR1 MNHEY, CDR2 SMNVEV (reference sequence). The CDR3 DNA is TGTGCCAGCAGTCCAGGACAGACCTATAATTCACCCCTCCACTTT. Protein product: CASSPGQTYNSPLHF.

The rearrangement links TRBV2 to TRBJ1-5; a weak D match, TRBD1 (5 bases). CDR3 length: 16 residues. Trimming removed 6 bases from V and 2 bases from J, with 17 bases in between. Germline-derived CDR1 and CDR2 are SNHLY and FYNNEI. The CDR3 is CASSATGRVGNQPQHF. For the CDR3, the DNA is TGTGCCAGCAGCGCAACGGGCAGGGTGGGCAATCAGCCCCAGCATTTT. The variable domain in full, with the rest retrieved from reference TRBV2 and TRBJ1-5, is EPEVTQTPSHQVTQMGQEVILRCVPISNHLYFYWYRQILGQKVEFLVSFYNNEISEKSEIFDDQFSVERPDGSNFTLKIRSTKLEDSAMYFCASSATGRVGNQPQHFGDGTRLSIL.

The chain is built from TRBV7-9 and TRBJ1-3; 9 bases agree with TRBD1. The ends lost 5 bases at V and 7 bases at J; junction bases unmatched: 9. The CDR3 contains 15 residues. Germline V gene data show CDR1 as SEHNR and CDR2 as FQNEAQ (reference sequence). CDR3 amino acids: CASSRDRAIGNTIYF. The CDR3 region has the DNA TGTGCCAGCAGCCGGGACAGGGCTATCGGTAACACCATATATTTT.

The chain employs TRBV4-1 and TRBJ1-4; weak D call: TRBD1 (6 bases). CDR1 and CDR2 (germline): MGHRA, YSYEKL. V lost 4 bases and J lost 3, with 21 bases in between. This CDR3 region has 18 residues. CDR3 in amino acids: CASSPGGGGGAANEKLFF. CDR3 nucleotide sequence: TGCGCCAGCAGCCCTGGGGGAGGTGGGGGGGCGGCTAATGAAAAACTGTTTTTT.

The count of this clone is one. J is TRBJ2-1 and V is TRBV14, with a weak D call TRBD1 (6 bases). The V gene lost 5 bases and the J gene lost 10 bases, with 21 bases spanning the gap. This CDR3 has 15 amino acids. Germline V CDR1 and CDR2: SGHDN, FVKESK. This CDR3 is CASSYRVGGSGEQFF. The CDR3 DNA sequence: TGTGCCAGCAGCTACAGGGTTGGAGGCTCAGGGGAGCAGTTCTTC.

The genes are TRBV11-2 and TRBJ2-7, with 7 bases identical to TRBD2. The CDR3 contains 18 residues. Germline V CDR1 and CDR2: SGHAT, FQNNGV. V trimming: 1 base; J trimming: 2 bases; junction bases outside the gene matches: 14. This chain's CDR3 is CASSLVGSSGARAYEQYF. In DNA, the CDR3 is TGTGCCAGCAGCTTAGTTGGGTCTAGCGGAGCCCGCGCCTACGAGCAGTACTTC.